The source of this T cell receptor (beta chain) is a study of blood T cell repertoires in COVID-19. Study-level information: Samples representing acute and convalescent COVID-19 were sourced from the United States, Italy and Spain. Sample material is recorded as cDNA or gDNA derived from T cells, B-cell-depleted T cells, or PBMCs.

The CDR3 sequence is 14 residues long. Trimming removed 4 bases at V and 1 base at J, with 11 bases between. Per germline, CDR1 SGHRS and CDR2 YFSETQ. Participants' reported clinical history set cohort assignment. Two negative PCRs, clearance, or symptom resolution were required of recovered Cohort 3 donors. Libraries were prepared by immunoSEQ multiplex PCR; TCRdb keeps only in-frame clonotypes and omits some of them. This table holds approximately 390,000 clones, around nine tenths found once. The V and J genes are TRBV5-1 and TRBJ1-2; D is unclear. Sequenced input: PBMCs or T cells enriched from blood (not recorded which). The clonotype was recovered from a woman in her forties or fifties who had recovered from COVID-19. CDR3 amino acids: CASSPGGLNYGYTF. As DNA, the CDR3 is TGCGCCAGCAGCCCAGGCGGACTTAACTATGGCTACACCTTC. Drawing the rest from reference TRBV5-1 and TRBJ1-2, the complete variable domain is KAGVTQTPRYLIKTRGQQVTLSCSPISGHRSVSWYQQTPGQGLQFLFEYFSETQRNKGNFPGRFSGRQFSNSRSEMNVSTLELGDSALYLCASSPGGLNYGYTFGSGTRLTVV.